This T cell receptor beta chain was sequenced during a study of T-cell reconstitution after alpha-beta-depleted transplantation in children. The V end was cut by 8 bases, the J end by 3 bases, with 14 bases between. The germline V gene has CDR1 SQVTM and CDR2 ANQGSEA. This CDR3 contains 12 residues. TCRbeta library construction was performed incorporating unique molecular identifiers. MiXCR, run by TCRdb on the PCR reads, gives a single entry per CDR3 protein. This sample carries 700,000 or so distinct CDR3 sequences, approximately 14% of them seen once, and the ten largest clones take 0.79%. This clonotype was sampled from a girl aged 2-10 years with congenital amegakaryocytic thrombocytopenia, due to receive a stem cell transplant. Here the sequenced sample was PBMCs, taken before TCRalphabeta/CD19-depleted stem cell transplant. The genes are TRBV29-1 and TRBJ2-7, with D perhaps TRBD1 or TRBD2 (5 bases each). The DNA of the CDR3 is TGCAGCCCGAGGGGTACCATCTACGAGCAGTACTTC. Translated: CSPRGTIYEQYF.